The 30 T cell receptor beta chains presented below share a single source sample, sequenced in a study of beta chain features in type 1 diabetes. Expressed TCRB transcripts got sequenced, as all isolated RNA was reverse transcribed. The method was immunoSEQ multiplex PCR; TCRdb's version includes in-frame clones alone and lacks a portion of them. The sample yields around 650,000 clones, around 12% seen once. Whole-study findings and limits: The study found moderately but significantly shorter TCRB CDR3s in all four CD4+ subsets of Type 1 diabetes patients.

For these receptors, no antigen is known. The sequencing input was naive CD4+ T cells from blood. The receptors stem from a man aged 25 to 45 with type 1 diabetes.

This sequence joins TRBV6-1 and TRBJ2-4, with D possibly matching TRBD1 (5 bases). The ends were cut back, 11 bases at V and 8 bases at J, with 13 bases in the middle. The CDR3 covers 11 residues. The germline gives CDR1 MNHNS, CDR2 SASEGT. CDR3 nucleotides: TGTGCCTCCAGGGTTCAGGACATTCAGTACTTC. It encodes CASRVQDIQYF.

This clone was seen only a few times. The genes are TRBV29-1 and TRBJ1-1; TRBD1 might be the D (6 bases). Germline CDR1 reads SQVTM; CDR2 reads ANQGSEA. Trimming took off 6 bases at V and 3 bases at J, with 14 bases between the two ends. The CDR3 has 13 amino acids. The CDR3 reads CSVGGQRDTEAFF. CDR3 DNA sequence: TGCAGCGTGGGGGGGCAGCGGGACACTGAAGCTTTCTTT.

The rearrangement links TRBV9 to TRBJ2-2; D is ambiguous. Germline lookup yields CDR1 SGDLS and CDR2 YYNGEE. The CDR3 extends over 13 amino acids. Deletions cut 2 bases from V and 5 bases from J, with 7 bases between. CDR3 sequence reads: CASSVALTGELFF. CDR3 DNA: TGTGCCAGCAGCGTCGCCCTGACCGGGGAGCTGTTTTTT.

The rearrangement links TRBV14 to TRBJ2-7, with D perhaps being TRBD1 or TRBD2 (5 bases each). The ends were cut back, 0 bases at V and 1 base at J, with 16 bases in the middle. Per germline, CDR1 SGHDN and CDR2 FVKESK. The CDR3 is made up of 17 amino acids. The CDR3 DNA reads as TGTGCCAGCAGCCAAGATAGTTGGGACGCCCGTTCCTACGAGCAGTACTTC. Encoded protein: CASSQDSWDARSYEQYF.

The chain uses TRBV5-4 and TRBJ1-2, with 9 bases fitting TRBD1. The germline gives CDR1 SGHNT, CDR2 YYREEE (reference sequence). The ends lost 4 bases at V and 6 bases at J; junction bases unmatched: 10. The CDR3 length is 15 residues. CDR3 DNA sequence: TGTGCCAGCAGCAACCCGGGACAGGGAGGAGATGGCTACACCTTC. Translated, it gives CASSNPGQGGDGYTF.

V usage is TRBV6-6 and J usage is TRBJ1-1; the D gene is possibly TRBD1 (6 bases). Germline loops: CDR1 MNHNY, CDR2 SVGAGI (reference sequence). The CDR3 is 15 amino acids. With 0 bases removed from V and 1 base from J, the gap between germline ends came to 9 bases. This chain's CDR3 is CASSYSTRGNTEAFF. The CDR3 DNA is TGTGCCAGCAGTTACTCGACCAGGGGGAACACTGAAGCTTTCTTT.

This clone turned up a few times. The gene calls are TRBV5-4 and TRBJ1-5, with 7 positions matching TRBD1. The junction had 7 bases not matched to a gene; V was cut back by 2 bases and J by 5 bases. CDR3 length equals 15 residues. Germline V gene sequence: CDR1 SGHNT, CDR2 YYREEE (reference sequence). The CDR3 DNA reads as TGTGCCAGCAGCTTTAAAGGGGGCCCCGATCAGCCCCAGCATTTT. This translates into CASSFKGGPDQPQHF.

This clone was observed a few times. The CDR3 region is CASSQIQGSYGYTF. As DNA, the CDR3 is TGTGCCAGCAGCCAAATACAGGGTTCATATGGCTACACCTTC. This chain uses TRBV7-9 with TRBJ1-2, with D possibly TRBD1 on 6 matching bases. The CDR3 has 14 amino acids. Germline assignment: CDR1 SEHNR and CDR2 FQNEAQ (reference sequence). The germline V and J ends were trimmed by 5 bases and 5 bases, with 15 bases remaining between them.

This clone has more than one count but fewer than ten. CDR3 protein: CAWTGGGGQETQYF. The CDR3 DNA reads as TGTGCCTGGACTGGCGGGGGGGGCCAAGAGACCCAGTACTTC. The gene calls are TRBV30 and TRBJ2-5; TRBD2 matches 9 bases. Germline values: CDR1 GTSNPN, CDR2 SVGIG (reference sequence). The CDR3 covers 14 residues. J gave up 1 base and V 4 bases, and 4 bases lay outside the gene matches.

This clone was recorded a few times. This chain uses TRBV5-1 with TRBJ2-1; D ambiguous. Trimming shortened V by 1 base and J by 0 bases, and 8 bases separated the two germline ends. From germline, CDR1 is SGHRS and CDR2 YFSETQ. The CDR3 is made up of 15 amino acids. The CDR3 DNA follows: TGCGCCAGCAGCTTGAGGATCAACTCCTACAATGAGCAGTTCTTC. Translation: CASSLRINSYNEQFF.

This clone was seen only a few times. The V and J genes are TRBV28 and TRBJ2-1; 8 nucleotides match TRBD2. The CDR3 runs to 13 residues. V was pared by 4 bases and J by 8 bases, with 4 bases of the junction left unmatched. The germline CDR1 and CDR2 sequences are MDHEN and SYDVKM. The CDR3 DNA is TGTGCCAGCAGTTCAACTAGCGGAGATGAGCAGTTCTTC. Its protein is CASSSTSGDEQFF. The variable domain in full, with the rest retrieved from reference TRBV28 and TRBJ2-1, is DVKVTQSSRYLVKRTGEKVFLECVQDMDHENMFWYRQDPGLGLRLIYFSYDVKMKEKGDIPEGYSVSREKKERFSLILESASTNQTSMYLCASSSTSGDEQFFGPGTRLTVL.

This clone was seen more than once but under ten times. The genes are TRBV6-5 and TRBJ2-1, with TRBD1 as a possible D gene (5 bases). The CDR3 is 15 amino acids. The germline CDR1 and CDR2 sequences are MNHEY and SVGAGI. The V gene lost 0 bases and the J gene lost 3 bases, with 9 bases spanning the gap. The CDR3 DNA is TGTGCCAGCAGTTACTCGGGGCAGCTCTACAATGAGCAGTTCTTC. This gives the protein CASSYSGQLYNEQFF.

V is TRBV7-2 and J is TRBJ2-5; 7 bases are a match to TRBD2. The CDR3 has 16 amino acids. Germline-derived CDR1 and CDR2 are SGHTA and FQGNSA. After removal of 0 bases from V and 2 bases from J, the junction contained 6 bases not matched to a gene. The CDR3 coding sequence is TGTGCCAGCAGCTTAGCCTCTAGCGGTTTTCAAGAGACCCAGTACTTC. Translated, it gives CASSLASSGFQETQYF.

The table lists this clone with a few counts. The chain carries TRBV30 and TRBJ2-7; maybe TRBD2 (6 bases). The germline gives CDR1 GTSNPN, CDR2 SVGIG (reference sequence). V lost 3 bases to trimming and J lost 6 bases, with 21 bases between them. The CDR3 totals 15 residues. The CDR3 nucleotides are TGTGCCTGGAGAGTCTCCGGGGGAATGTTACCCGAGCAGTACTTC. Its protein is CAWRVSGGMLPEQYF.

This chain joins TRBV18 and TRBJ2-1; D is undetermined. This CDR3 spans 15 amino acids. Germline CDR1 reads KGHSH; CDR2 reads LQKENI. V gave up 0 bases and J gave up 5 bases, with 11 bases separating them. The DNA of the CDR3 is TGTGCCAGCTCACCACCCGGAAGCGCCGACAATGAGCAGTTCTTC. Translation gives CASSPPGSADNEQFF.

In nucleotides, the CDR3 is TGTGCCAGCAGATACCGAGATGGCTACACCTTC. Translated: CASRYRDGYTF. The gene calls are TRBV6-5 and TRBJ1-2; D gene ambiguous. This CDR3 is built from 11 residues. Germline V gene lookup returns CDR1 MNHEY and CDR2 SVGAGI. Trimming pared 6 bases from V and 6 bases from J, leaving 8 bases between.

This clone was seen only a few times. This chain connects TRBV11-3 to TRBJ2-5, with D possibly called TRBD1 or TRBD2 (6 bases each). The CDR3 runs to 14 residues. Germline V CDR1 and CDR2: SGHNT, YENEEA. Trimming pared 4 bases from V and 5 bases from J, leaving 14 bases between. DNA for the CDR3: TGTGCCAGCAGCTCGTACGGGGGCAGCGAGACCCAGTACTTC. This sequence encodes CASSSYGGSETQYF.

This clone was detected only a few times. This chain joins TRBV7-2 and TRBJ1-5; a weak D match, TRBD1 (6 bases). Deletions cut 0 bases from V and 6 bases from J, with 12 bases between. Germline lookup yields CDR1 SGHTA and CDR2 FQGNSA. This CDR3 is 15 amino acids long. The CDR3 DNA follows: TGTGCCAGCAGCTTAGCGTCCGGGGGCGGTCAGCCCCAGCATTTT. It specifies CASSLASGGGQPQHF.

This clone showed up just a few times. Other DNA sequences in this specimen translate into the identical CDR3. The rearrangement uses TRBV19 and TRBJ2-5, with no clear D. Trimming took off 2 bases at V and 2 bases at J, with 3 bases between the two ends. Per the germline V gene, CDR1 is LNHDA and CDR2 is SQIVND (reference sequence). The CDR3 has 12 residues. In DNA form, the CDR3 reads TGTGCCAGTAGTATAAGTCAAGAGACCCAGTACTTC. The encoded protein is CASSISQETQYF.

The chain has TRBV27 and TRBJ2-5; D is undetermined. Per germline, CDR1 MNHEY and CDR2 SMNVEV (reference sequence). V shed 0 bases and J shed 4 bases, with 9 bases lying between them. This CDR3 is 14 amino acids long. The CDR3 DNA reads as TGTGCCAGCAGTTTATCGGGAAACGCAGAGACCCAGTACTTC. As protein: CASSLSGNAETQYF.

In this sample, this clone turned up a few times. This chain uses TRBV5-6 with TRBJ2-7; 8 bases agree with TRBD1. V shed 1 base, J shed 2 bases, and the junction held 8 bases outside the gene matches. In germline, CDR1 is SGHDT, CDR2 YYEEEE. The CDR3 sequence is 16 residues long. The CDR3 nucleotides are TGTGCCAGCAGCTTGTACCCGGGACAGGACCCCTACGAGCAGTACTTC. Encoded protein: CASSLYPGQDPYEQYF.

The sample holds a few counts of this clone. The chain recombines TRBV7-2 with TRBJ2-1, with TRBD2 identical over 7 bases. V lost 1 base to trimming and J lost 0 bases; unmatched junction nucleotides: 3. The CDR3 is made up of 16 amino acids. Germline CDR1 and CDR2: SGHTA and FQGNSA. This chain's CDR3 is CASSLDGGSSYNEQFF. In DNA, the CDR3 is TGTGCCAGCAGCTTAGACGGGGGGAGCTCCTACAATGAGCAGTTCTTC.

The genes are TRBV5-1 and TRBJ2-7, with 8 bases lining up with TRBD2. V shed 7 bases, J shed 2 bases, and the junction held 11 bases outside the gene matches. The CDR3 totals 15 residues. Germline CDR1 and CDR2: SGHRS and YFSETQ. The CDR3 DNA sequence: TGCGCCAGCGGGCTAGCTCCGGGACTAGCCTACGAGCAGTACTTC. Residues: CASGLAPGLAYEQYF.

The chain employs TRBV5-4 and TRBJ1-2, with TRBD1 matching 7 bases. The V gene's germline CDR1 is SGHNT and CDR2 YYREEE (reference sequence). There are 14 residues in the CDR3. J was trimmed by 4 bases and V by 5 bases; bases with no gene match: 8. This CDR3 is CASRGEGASYGYTF. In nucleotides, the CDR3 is TGTGCCAGCAGGGGAGAGGGGGCGAGCTATGGCTACACCTTC.

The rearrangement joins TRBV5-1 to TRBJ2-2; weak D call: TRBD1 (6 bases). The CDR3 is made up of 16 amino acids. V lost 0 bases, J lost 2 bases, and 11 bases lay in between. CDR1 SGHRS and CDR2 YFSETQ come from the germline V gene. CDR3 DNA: TGCGCCAGCAGCTTGGCCACAGGGAGTAACACCGGGGAGCTGTTTTTT. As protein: CASSLATGSNTGELFF.

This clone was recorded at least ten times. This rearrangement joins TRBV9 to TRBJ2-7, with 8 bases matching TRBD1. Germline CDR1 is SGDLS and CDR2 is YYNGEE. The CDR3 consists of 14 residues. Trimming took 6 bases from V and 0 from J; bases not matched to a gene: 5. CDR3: CASTPGQASYEQYF. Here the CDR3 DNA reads TGTGCCAGCACCCCGGGACAGGCCTCCTACGAGCAGTACTTC.

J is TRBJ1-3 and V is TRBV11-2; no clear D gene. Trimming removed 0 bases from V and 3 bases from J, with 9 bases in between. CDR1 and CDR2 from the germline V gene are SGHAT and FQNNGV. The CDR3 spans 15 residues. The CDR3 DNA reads TGTGCCAGCAGCTTAGATTATCAGTTTGGAAACACCATATATTTT. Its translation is CASSLDYQFGNTIYF.

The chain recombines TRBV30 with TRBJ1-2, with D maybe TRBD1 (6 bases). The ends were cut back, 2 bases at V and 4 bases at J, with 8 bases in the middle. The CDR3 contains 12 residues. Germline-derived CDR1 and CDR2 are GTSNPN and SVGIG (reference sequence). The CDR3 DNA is TGTGCCTGGAGTCAGGGGACCTATGGCTACACCTTC. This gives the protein CAWSQGTYGYTF.

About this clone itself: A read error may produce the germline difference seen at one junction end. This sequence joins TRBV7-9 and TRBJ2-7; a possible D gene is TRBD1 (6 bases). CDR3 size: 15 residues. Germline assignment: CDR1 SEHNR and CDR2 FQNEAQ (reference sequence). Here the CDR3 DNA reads TGTGCCAGCACCCTGAGAGAGACAGGCTCCAACGAGCAGTACTTC. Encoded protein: CASTLRETGSNEQYF.

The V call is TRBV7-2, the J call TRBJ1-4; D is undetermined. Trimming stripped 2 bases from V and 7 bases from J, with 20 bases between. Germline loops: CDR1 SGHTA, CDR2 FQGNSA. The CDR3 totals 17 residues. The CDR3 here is CASSLFPREQEGEKLFF. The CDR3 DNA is TGTGCCAGCAGCTTATTCCCCCGGGAACAAGAAGGTGAAAAACTGTTTTTT.